Listed here are 4 T cell receptor beta chains from one sample, sequenced in a study of blood T cell repertoires in COVID-19. Measured with immunoSEQ multiplex PCR; TCRdb has only the in-frame clones, and not every one. Of around 140,000 clones listed, 70% to 90% were seen once; the top ten hold roughly 2.6%. Source material: peripheral blood. The receptors stem from a human donor with acute or convalescent COVID-19. The donor label of this sample is uncertain.

The V call is TRBV28, the J call TRBJ2-2, with 10 positions matching TRBD2. The CDR3 has 15 amino acids. CDR1 and CDR2 (germline): MDHEN, SYDVKM. The V gene end was trimmed by 7 bases and the J gene end by 0 bases; junction bases not matched to a gene: 2. CDR3 region: CASTTSGANTGELFF. CDR3 bases: TGTGCCAGCACCACTAGCGGGGCGAACACCGGGGAGCTGTTTTTT.

The rearrangement uses TRBV28 and TRBJ1-6, with D unclear. CDR3 length: 14 residues. Germline CDR1 MDHEN, CDR2 SYDVKM. V was clipped by 7 bases and J by 8 bases, with 15 bases between them. The CDR3 sequence is CASTSTARDSPLHF. The CDR3 DNA follows: TGTGCCAGCACGTCAACCGCTCGGGATTCACCCCTCCACTTT.

The chain employs TRBV29-1 and TRBJ1-2; a possible D gene is TRBD1 (5 bases). Germline lookup yields CDR1 SQVTM and CDR2 ANQGSEA. V was shortened by 0 bases and J by 8 bases, with 13 bases between the two germline ends. The CDR3 consists of 13 residues. CDR3 in amino acids: CSVEDRGGSGYTF. DNA of the CDR3: TGCAGCGTTGAAGATCGTGGGGGGTCGGGCTACACCTTC.

The CDR3 DNA is TGTGCCAGCAGTCCAGGGGGCGGTTACGAGCAGTACGTC. Residues: CASSPGGGYEQYV. The chain couples TRBV3-1 (or the pseudogene TRBV3-2) to TRBJ2-7, with 8 bases fitting TRBD1. The CDR3 contains 13 residues. The V and J ends lost 6 bases and 4 bases, in that order; junction bases with no gene match: 5. Per germline, CDR1 LGHDT and CDR2 YNNKEL (reference sequence).